These 12 T cell receptor beta chains were all obtained from the same sample, sequenced in a study of cytotoxic CD8 clonotypes in ibrutinib-treated CLL. Using immunoSEQ multiplex PCR, the repertoire was profiled, and TCRdb retains in-frame clones only, with some absent. The profile covers roughly 250,000 clones, with 60% to 75% appearing a single time and roughly 14% taken by the ten largest. Sequencing was performed on PBMCs, taken after 24 months of ibrutinib treatment. Every receptor here comes from a human donor with chronic lymphocytic leukemia.

In this sample, this clone turned up once. This chain links TRBV28 with TRBJ2-7; a possible D gene is TRBD1 (6 bases). Trimming left V 2 bases short and J 1 base short, with 15 bases between. Germline V gene sequence: CDR1 MDHEN, CDR2 SYDVKM. This CDR3 spans 16 amino acids. This chain's CDR3 is CASSLPIGQTSYEQYF. The CDR3 coding sequence is TGTGCCAGCAGTTTACCTATCGGACAGACTTCCTACGAGCAGTACTTC.

J is TRBJ2-7 and V is TRBV11-3; D not resolved. The CDR3 runs 11 residues. Germline V gives CDR1 SGHNT, CDR2 YENEEA. The V end was cut by 3 bases, the J end by 6 bases, with 6 bases between. As DNA, the CDR3 is TGTGCCAGCAGCTTTGGGTTCGAGCAGTACTTC. It is translated as CASSFGFEQYF.

V is TRBV29-1 and J is TRBJ2-7; D call uncertain. The CDR3 is 13 amino acids. V was shortened by 4 bases and J by 5 bases, with 15 bases between the two germline ends. CDR1 SQVTM and CDR2 ANQGSEA come from the germline V gene. The CDR3 protein is CSVAFANLDEQYF. The CDR3 DNA reads as TGCAGCGTTGCGTTCGCGAACCTCGACGAGCAGTACTTC.

The chain joins TRBV5-5 to TRBJ2-2; D is unresolved. The germline gives CDR1 SGHKS, CDR2 YYEKEE (reference sequence). V was shortened by 0 bases and J by 5 bases, with 8 bases between the two germline ends. This CDR3 contains 14 residues. CDR3 sequence reads: CASSLAAATGELFF. The DNA for the CDR3 is TGTGCCAGCAGCTTGGCGGCAGCGACCGGGGAGCTGTTTTTT.

This clone showed up just a few times. This rearrangement joins TRBV9 to TRBJ1-1; D is uncertain. This CDR3 is built from 12 residues. Between the trimmed V and J ends, which lost 5 bases and 8 bases, there was a span of 13 bases. Germline V gene sequence: CDR1 SGDLS, CDR2 YYNGEE. The chain's CDR3 is CASRTEENEAFF. CDR3 bases: TGTGCCAGCAGGACCGAAGAGAACGAAGCTTTCTTT.

The chain carries TRBV7-3 and TRBJ2-5, with TRBD1 identical over 9 bases. The J segment lost 4 bases and the V segment lost 5 bases, leaving 5 bases of the junction unmatched. Germline V CDR1 and CDR2: SGHTA, FQGTGA. The CDR3 has 14 amino acids. The CDR3 loop reads CASSDQTGGETQYF. The CDR3 bases are TGTGCCAGCAGCGACCAGACAGGGGGAGAGACCCAGTACTTC.

The CDR3 loop reads CSARSGAEQYF. The DNA for the CDR3 is TGCAGTGCTAGATCGGGAGCGGAGCAGTACTTC. The chain joins TRBV20-1 to TRBJ2-7; D is possibly TRBD2 (6 bases). This CDR3 spans 11 amino acids. Germline CDR1 is DFQATT and CDR2 is SNEGSKA (reference sequence). Deletions cut 2 bases from V and 7 bases from J, with 9 bases between.

This chain joins TRBV11-1 and TRBJ2-7; weak D call: TRBD1 (5 bases). The CDR3 extends over 13 amino acids. Germline values: CDR1 SGHAT, CDR2 FQDESV (reference sequence). Trimming stripped 5 bases from V and 3 bases from J, with 11 bases between. For the CDR3, the DNA is TGTGCCAGCAGCCCACCCACAGGCTACGAGCAGTACTTC. Protein: CASSPPTGYEQYF.

This rearrangement joins TRBV5-6 to TRBJ2-5, with a tentative D call TRBD1 (5 bases). CDR1 and CDR2 from the germline V gene are SGHDT and YYEEEE. Trimming took 0 bases from V and 5 from J, leaving 11 bases between them. The CDR3 contains 14 residues. The chain's CDR3 is CASSLGQGRETQYF. The CDR3 DNA reads TGTGCCAGCAGCTTGGGGCAGGGCCGGGAGACCCAGTACTTC.

The V and J genes are TRBV20-1 and TRBJ2-5; D gene ambiguous. V lost 6 bases to trimming and J lost 5 bases, with 7 bases between them. This CDR3 spans 10 amino acids. Germline V gives CDR1 DFQATT, CDR2 SNEGSKA (reference sequence). The CDR3 spells CSAWYETQYF. The DNA for the CDR3 is TGCAGTGCCTGGTACGAGACCCAGTACTTC.

The rearrangement uses TRBV28 and TRBJ2-3; the D call may be TRBD1 or TRBD2 (6 bases each). Germline CDR1 reads MDHEN; CDR2 reads SYDVKM. The CDR3 has 15 residues. Deletions cut 4 bases from V and 6 bases from J, with 17 bases between. CDR3 sequence reads: CASSSGATGADTQYF. The CDR3 DNA reads TGTGCCAGCAGTTCGGGGGCCACCGGGGCCGATACGCAGTATTTT.

This clone was picked up a small number of times. This chain connects TRBV4-1 to TRBJ1-2, with D perhaps matching TRBD1 (5 bases). The CDR3 contains 13 residues. Germline V lookup: CDR1 MGHRA, CDR2 YSYEKL. V was trimmed by 3 bases and J by 7 bases, leaving 12 bases between them. DNA of the CDR3: TGCGCCAGCAGCCATGGGGACGGGGGTGGCTACACCTTC. It translates to CASSHGDGGGYTF.